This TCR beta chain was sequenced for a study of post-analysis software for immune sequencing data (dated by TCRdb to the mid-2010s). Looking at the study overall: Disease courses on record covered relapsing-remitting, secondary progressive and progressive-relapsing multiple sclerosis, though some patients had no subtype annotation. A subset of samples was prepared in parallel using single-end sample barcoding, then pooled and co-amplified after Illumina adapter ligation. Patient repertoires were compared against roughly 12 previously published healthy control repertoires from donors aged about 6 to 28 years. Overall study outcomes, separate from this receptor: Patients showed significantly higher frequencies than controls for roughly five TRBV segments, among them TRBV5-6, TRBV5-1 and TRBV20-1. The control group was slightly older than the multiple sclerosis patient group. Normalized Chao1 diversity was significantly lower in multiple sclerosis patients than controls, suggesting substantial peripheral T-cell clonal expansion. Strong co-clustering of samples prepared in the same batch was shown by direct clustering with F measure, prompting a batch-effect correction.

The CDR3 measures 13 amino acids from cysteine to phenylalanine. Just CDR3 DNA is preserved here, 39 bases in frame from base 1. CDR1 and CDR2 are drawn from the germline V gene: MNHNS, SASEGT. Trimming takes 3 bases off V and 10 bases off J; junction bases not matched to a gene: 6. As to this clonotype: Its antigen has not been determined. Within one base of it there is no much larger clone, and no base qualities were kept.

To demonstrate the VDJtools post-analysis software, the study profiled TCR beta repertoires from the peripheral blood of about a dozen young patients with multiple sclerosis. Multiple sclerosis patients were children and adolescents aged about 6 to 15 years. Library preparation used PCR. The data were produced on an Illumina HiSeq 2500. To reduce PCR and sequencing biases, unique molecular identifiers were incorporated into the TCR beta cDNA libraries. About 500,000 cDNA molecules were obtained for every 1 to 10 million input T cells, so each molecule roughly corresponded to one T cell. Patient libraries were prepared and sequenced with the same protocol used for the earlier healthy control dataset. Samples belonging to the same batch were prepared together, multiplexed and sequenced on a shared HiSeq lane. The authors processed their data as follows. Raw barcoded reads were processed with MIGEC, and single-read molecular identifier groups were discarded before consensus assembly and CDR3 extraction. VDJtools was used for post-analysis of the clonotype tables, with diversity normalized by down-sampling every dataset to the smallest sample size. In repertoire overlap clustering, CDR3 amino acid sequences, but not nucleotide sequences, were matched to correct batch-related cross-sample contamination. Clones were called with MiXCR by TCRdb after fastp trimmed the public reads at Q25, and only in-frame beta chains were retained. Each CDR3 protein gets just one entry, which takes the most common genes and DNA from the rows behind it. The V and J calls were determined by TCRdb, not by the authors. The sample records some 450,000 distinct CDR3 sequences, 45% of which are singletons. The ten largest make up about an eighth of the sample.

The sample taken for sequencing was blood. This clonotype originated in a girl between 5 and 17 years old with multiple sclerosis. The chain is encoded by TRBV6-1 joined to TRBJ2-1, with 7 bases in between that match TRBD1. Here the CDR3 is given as CASSEGQSGEQFF. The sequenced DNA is TGTGCCAGCAGTGAGGGACAGTCGGGCGAGCAGTTCTTC.